The present TCR beta chain was sequenced within a study of molecular identifiers for immune sequencing clone quantification. This clonotype was observed once. No antigen is known for it. One end of the junction does not line up with germline, which may come from a read error. Based on a CD8+CD4-CCR7+CD45RA+ profile, naive CD8 T cells were sorted. Preparation methods for the bulk TCR libraries were those previously described, with listed TCR primers. TCRdb itself ran the PCR reads through MiXCR, one entry per CDR3 protein. This sample carries around 470,000 distinct CDR3 sequences, over 20% of them seen once, and the ten largest clones take about 0.8%. Overall study findings and caveats: Effector cells had over 99% of their molecules in clones above 20 RNA copies, while naive cells had under 1%.

Germline values: CDR1 LNHNV, CDR2 YYDKDF (reference sequence). The CDR3 has 15 residues. Sequencing was performed on naive CD8+ T cells from blood, with Jurkat cell RNA spiked in. Subset described: FACS-sorted CD8+CD4-CCR7+CD45RA+ naive T cells. The chain uses TRBV15 and TRBJ2-3, with 8 positions matching TRBD1. This TCR came from a human donor in good health. Some libraries in this study had Jurkat cell RNA spiked in. CDR3 protein: CATSRVTGATDTHYF. In nucleotides, the CDR3 is TGTGCCACCAGCAGGGTGACAGGGGCAACAGATACGCATTATTTT. Full variable domain (missing parts from reference TRBV15 and TRBJ2-3): DAMVIQNPRYQVTQFGKPVTLSCSQTLNHNVMYWYQQKSSQAPKLLFHYYDKDFNNEADTPDNFQSRRPNTSFCFLDIRSPGLGDTAMYLCATSRVTGATDTHYFGPGTRLTVL.